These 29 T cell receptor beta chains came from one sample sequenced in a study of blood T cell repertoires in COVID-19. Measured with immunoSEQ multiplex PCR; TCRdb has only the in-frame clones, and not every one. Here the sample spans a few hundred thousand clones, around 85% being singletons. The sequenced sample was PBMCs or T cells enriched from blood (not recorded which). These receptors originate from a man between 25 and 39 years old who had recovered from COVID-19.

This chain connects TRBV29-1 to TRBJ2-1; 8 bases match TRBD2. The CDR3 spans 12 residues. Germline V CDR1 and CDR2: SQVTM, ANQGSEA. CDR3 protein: CGISPGGNEQFF. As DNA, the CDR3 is TGCGGCATCTCCCCGGGAGGGAATGAGCAGTTCTTC.

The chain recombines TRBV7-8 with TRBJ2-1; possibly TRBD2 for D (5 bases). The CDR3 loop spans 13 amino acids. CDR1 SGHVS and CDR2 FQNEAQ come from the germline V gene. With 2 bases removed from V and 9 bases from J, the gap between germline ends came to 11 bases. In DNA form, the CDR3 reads TGTGCCAGCAGCTTATTCGAAGGGAGTGAGCAGTTCTTC. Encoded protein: CASSLFEGSEQFF.

The DNA for the CDR3 is TGCGCCAGCAGCGGGGCAGCTAATAACTATGGCTACACCTTC. Protein product: CASSGAANNYGYTF. The chain couples TRBV5-1 to TRBJ1-2; TRBD1 is a possible D gene (5 bases). The CDR3 runs to 14 residues. V was cut by 4 bases and J by 1 base, with 11 bases left in between. CDR1 and CDR2 (germline): SGHRS, YFSETQ.

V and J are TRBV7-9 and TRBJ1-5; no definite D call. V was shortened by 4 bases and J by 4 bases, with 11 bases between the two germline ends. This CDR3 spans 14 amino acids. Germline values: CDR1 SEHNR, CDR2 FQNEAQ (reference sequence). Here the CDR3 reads CASSSGPPNQPQHF. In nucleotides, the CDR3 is TGTGCCAGCAGCTCGGGTCCTCCTAATCAGCCCCAGCATTTT.

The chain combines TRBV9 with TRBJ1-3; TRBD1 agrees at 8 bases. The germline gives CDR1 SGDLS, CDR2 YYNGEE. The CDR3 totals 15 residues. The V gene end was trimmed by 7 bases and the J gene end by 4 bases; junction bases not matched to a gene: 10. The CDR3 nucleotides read TGTGCCAGCTCCCAATTCGGACAGGGAGGAAACACCATATATTTT. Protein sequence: CASSQFGQGGNTIYF.

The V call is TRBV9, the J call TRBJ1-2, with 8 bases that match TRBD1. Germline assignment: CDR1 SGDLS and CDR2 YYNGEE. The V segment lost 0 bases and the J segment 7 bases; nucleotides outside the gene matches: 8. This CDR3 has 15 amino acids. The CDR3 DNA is TGTGCCAGCAGCGTAGCTCCAGGACAGGGCTCTGGCTACACCTTC. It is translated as CASSVAPGQGSGYTF.

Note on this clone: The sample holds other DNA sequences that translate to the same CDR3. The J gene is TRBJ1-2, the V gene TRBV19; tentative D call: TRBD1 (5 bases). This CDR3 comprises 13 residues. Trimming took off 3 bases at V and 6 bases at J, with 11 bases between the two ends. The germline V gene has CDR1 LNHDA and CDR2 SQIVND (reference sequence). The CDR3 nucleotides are TGTGCCAGTAGTATTTCGGGGGAGAATGGCTACACCTTC. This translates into CASSISGENGYTF.

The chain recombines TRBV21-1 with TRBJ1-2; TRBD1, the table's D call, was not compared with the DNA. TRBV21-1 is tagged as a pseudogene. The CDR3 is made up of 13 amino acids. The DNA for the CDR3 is TGTGCCAGCCTCCACGACAGTAGATATGGCTACACCTTC. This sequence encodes CASLHDSRYGYTF.

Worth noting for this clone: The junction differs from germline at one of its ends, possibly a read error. CDR3 in amino acids: CASSLEVGKGGEQYF. CDR3 coding DNA: TGTGCTAGCAGCTTAGAGGTAGGGAAGGGAGGCGAGCAGTACTTC. The genes are TRBV7-7 and TRBJ2-7; perhaps TRBD2 as D (6 bases). The length of the CDR3 is 15 residues. Germline CDR1 reads SSHAT; CDR2 reads FNYEAQ (reference sequence).

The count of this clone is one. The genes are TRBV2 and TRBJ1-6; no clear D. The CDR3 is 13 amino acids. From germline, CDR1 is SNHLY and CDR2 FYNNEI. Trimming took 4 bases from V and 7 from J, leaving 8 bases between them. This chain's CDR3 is CASSGRENSPLHF. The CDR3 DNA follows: TGTGCCAGCAGTGGCCGGGAAAATTCACCCCTCCACTTT.

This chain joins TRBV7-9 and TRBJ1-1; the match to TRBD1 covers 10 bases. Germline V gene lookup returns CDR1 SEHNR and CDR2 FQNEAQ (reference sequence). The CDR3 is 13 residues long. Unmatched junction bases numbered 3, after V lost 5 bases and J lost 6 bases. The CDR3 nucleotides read TGTGCCAGCAGCGCCGGGACAGGGGCTGAAGCTTTCTTT. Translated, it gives CASSAGTGAEAFF.

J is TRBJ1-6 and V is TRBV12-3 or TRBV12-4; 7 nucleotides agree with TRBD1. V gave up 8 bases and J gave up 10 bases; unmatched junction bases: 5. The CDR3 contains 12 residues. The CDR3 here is CASARGRSPLHF. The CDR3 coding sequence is TGTGCCAGCGCCAGGGGGAGGTCACCCCTCCACTTT.

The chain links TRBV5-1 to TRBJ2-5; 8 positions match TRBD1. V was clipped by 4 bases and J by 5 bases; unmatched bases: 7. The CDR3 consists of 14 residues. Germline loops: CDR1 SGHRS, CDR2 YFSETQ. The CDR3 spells CASSHGQGQETQYF. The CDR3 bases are TGCGCCAGCAGCCACGGACAGGGCCAGGAGACCCAGTACTTC.

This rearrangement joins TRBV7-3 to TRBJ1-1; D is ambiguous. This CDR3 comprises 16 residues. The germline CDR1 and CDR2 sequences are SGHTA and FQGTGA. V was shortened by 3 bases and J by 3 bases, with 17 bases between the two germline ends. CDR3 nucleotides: TGTGCCAGCAGCTTCAGTGCGGGAGCAGCGGACACTGAAGCTTTCTTT. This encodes CASSFSAGAADTEAFF. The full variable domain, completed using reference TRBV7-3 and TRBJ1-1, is GAGVSQTPSNKVTEKGKYVELRCDPISGHTALYWYRQSLGQGPEFLIYFQGTGAADDSGLPNDRFFAVRPEGSVSTLKIQRTERGDSAVYLCASSFSAGAADTEAFFGQGTRLTVV.

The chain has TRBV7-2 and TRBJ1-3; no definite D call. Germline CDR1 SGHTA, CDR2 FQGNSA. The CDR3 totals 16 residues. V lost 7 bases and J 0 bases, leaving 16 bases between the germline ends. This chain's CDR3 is CASTYQLTGSGNTIYF. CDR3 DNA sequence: TGTGCCAGCACCTACCAACTGACGGGCTCTGGAAACACCATATATTTT.

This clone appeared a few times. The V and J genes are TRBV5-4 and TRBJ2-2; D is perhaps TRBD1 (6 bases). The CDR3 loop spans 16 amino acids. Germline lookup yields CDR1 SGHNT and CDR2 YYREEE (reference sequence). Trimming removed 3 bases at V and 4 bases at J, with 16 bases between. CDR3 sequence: CASSSDTQGPTGELFF. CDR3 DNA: TGTGCCAGCAGCTCGGACACGCAGGGGCCCACCGGGGAGCTGTTTTTT.

The CDR3 nucleotides read TGTGCCAGCAGCCAAGAAAGGGGTCGAGAGACCCAGTACTTC. This encodes CASSQERGRETQYF. The rearrangement uses TRBV4-2 and TRBJ2-5; D may be TRBD1 (5 bases). The germline CDR1 and CDR2 sequences are LGHNA and YNFKEQ. V was clipped by 0 bases and J by 4 bases, with 9 bases between them. The CDR3 consists of 14 residues.

This chain's CDR3 is CARSCDAPTDTYEQYF. The DNA for the CDR3 is TGTGCCAGAAGCTGCGATGCGCCCACAGATACCTACGAGCAGTACTTC. The chain is built from TRBV5-3 and TRBJ2-7; no reliable D call. TRBV5-3 is an ORF; its function is uncertain. The CDR3 runs to 16 residues. Between the trimmed V and J ends, which lost 3 bases and 2 bases, there was a span of 18 bases.

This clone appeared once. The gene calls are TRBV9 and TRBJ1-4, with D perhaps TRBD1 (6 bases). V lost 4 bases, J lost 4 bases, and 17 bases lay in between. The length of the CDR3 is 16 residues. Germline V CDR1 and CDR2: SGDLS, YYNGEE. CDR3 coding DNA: TGTGCCAGCAGCCCGATAACAGGGACCGTTAATGAAAAACTGTTTTTT. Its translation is CASSPITGTVNEKLFF. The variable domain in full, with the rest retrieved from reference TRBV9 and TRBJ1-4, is DSGVTQTPKHLITATGQRVTLRCSPRSGDLSVYWYQQSLDQGLQFLIQYYNGEERAKGNILERFSAQQFPDLHSELNLSSLELGDSALYFCASSPITGTVNEKLFFGSGTQLSVL.

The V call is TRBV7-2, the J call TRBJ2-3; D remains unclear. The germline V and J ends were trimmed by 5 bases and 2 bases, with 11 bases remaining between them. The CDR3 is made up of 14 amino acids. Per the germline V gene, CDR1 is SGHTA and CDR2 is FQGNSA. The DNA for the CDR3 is TGTGCCAGCAGCCCCAGACTGTCCACAGATACGCAGTATTTT. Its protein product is CASSPRLSTDTQYF.

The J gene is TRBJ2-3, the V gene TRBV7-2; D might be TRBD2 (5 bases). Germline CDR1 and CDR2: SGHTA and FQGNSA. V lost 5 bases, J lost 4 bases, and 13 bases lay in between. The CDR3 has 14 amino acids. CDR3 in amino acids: CASSPVAGADTQYF. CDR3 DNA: TGTGCCAGCAGCCCGGTTGCGGGCGCAGATACGCAGTATTTT.

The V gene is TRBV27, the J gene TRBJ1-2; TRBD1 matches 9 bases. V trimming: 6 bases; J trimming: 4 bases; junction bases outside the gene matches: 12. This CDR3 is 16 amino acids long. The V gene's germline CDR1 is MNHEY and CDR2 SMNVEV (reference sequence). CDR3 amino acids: CASSPSRDRDLYGYTF. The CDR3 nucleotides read TGTGCCAGCAGCCCCTCCCGGGACAGGGATCTCTATGGCTACACCTTC.

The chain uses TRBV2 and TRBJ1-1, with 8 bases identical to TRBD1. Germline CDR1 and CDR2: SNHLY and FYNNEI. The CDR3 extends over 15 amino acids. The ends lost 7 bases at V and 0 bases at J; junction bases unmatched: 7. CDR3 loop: CASIAQGAMNTEAFF. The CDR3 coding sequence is TGTGCCAGCATTGCTCAGGGGGCGATGAACACTGAAGCTTTCTTT.

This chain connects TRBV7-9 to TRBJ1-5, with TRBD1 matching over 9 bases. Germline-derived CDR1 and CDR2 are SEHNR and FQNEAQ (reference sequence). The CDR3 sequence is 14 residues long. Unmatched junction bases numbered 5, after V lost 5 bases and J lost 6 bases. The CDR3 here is CASSLTGGFQPQHF. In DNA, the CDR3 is TGTGCCAGCAGCCTAACAGGGGGCTTTCAGCCCCAGCATTTT.

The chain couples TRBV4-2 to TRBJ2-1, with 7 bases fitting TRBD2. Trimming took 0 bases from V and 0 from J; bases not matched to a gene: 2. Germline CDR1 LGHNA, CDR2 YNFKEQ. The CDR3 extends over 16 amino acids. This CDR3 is CASSQDERGSYNEQFF. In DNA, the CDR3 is TGTGCCAGCAGCCAAGATGAGCGGGGCTCCTACAATGAGCAGTTCTTC.

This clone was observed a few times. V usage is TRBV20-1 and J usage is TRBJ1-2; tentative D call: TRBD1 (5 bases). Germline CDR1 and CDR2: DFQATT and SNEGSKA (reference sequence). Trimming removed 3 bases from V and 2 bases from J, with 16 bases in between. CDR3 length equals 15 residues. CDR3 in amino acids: CSASSNSQGNYGYTF. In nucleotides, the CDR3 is TGCAGTGCTAGTTCTAACTCCCAGGGAAACTATGGCTACACCTTC.

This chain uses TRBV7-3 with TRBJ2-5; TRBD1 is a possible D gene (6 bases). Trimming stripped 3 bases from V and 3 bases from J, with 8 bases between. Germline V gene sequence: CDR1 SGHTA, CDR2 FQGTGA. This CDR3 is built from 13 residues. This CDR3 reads CASSFGQKETQYF. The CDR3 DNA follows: TGTGCCAGCAGCTTTGGACAGAAAGAGACCCAGTACTTC.

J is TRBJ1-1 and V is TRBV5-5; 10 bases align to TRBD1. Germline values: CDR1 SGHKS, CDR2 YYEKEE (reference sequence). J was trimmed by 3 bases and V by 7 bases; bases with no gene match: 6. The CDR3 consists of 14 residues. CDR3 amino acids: CASGTGVRDTEAFF. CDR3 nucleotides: TGTGCCAGCGGGACAGGGGTAAGGGACACTGAAGCTTTCTTT.

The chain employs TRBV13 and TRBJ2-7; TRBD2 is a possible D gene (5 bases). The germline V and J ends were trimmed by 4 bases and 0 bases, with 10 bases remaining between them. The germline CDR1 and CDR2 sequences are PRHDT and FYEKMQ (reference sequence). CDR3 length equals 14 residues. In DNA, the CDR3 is TGTGCCAGCAGCTCCCCGGGAAGCTCCTACGAGCAGTACTTC. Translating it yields CASSSPGSSYEQYF. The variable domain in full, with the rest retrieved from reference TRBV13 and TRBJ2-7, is AAGVIQSPRHLIKEKRETATLKCYPIPRHDTVYWYQQGPGQDPQFLISFYEKMQSDKGSIPDRFSAQQFSDYHSELNMSSLELGDSALYFCASSSPGSSYEQYFGPGTRLTVT.